The source of this TCR beta chain is a study of patients and donors after allogeneic stem cell transplantation. In its sample, this clonotype was seen many times. At one boundary the junction diverges from the germline segment, which might be a read error. TCRdb called the RT-PCR reads again in MiXCR, with one record for every CDR3 protein. Here the sample spans tens of thousands of distinct CDR3 sequences, less than 5% being singletons. The length of the CDR3 is 16 residues. CDR1 SGHRS and CDR2 YFSETQ come from the germline V gene. The specimen sequenced was blood, either unsorted or a sorted T cell fraction (not recorded which). J is TRBJ1-3 and V is TRBV5-1, with D uncertain. The TCR originated in a human donor who was either an allogeneic HSCT recipient or a stem cell or donor lymphocyte infusion donor (not recorded which). It is not recorded whose cells these are; they may come from a transplant donor. The CDR3 reads CASSLNGPSSGNIIYF. In DNA form, the CDR3 reads TGCGCCAGCAGCTTGAATGGGCCCAGCTCTGGAAACATCATATATTTT.